A selection of T cell receptor beta chains follows, all from one sample in a study of response to subunit inactivated influenza vaccine. TCRdb reprocessed the RT-PCR reads via MiXCR and lists one record per CDR3 protein. The sample lists roughly 620,000 distinct CDR3 sequences, 11% occurring once. The same sample was also used in a study of T cells expressing NK-cell markers.

Sequenced here: PBMCs from blood, sampled on the day of vaccination. These receptors were taken from a man in his fifties or sixties who received an inactivated influenza vaccine. The CDR3 runs from the conserved cysteine through the conserved F or W. A D gene is named only where the DNA matches it firmly. Clone sizes are given selectively: once, few, many, or a class where the clone is expanded.

abundance: few; v_gene: TRBV7-6; j_gene: TRBJ2-5; d_gene: TRBD1; CDR3nt: TGTGCCAGCAGCCCCTACTTAGACAGGGAAGAGACCCAGTACTTC; CDR3aa: CASSPYLDREETQYF
abundance: -; v_gene: TRBV28; j_gene: TRBJ2-7; d_gene: TRBD2; CDR3nt: TGTGCCAGCAGTTTCGCGGGAGAGGTTAAGTACGAGCAGTACTTC; CDR3aa: CASSFAGEVKYEQYF
abundance: -; v_gene: TRBV20-1; j_gene: TRBJ2-7; d_gene: TRBD2; CDR3nt: TGCAGTGCTGGAGGTAGCGGGGGCCTCGGCTCCTACGAGCAGTACTTC; CDR3aa: CSAGGSGGLGSYEQYF
abundance: -; v_gene: TRBV7-2; j_gene: TRBJ2-3; d_gene: -; CDR3nt: TGTGCCAGCAGCTTCTTAATTACAGATACGCAGTATTTT; CDR3aa: CASSFLITDTQYF
abundance: few; v_gene: TRBV12-3/TRBV12-4; j_gene: TRBJ2-7; d_gene: -; CDR3nt: TGTGCCAGCAGTCAGGGGTGGGAGCAGTACTTC; CDR3aa: CASSQGWEQYF
abundance: many; v_gene: TRBV28; j_gene: TRBJ2-7; d_gene: -; CDR3nt: TGTGCCAGCAGTTTATCCTCAGGGGCCAGCTTTTCCTACGAGCAGTACTTC; CDR3aa: CASSLSSGASFSYEQYF
abundance: many; v_gene: TRBV7-9; j_gene: TRBJ1-2; d_gene: -; CDR3nt: TGTGCCAGCAGCTTCGTCGCTCCCCGACAAGGCGGCTACACCTTC; CDR3aa: CASSFVAPRQGGYTF
abundance: -; v_gene: TRBV4-1; j_gene: TRBJ2-2; d_gene: -; CDR3nt: TGCGCCAGCACTGGGCAGAACCTTCGTGCCGGGGAGCTGTTTTTT; CDR3aa: CASTGQNLRAGELFF
abundance: few; v_gene: TRBV6-1; j_gene: TRBJ1-2; d_gene: -; CDR3nt: TGTGCCAGCAGTGAAGCAACCTTTGGGGGTAACTATGGCTACACCTTC; CDR3aa: CASSEATFGGNYGYTF
abundance: -; v_gene: TRBV20-1; j_gene: TRBJ2-3; d_gene: TRBD2; CDR3nt: TGCAGTGCTAGAGGGGGCAGCGGGGCAGATACGCAGTATTTT; CDR3aa: CSARGGSGADTQYF
abundance: -; v_gene: TRBV28; j_gene: TRBJ1-2; d_gene: -; CDR3nt: TGTGCCAGCAGTTTATTCACGGGCAACAGCGGGCAGGGCTATGGCTACACCTTC; CDR3aa: CASSLFTGNSGQGYGYTF
abundance: many; v_gene: TRBV10-3; j_gene: TRBJ2-2; d_gene: TRBD1; CDR3nt: TGTGCCATCAGTGAGTCTGGGATGACAGGGACGAACACCGGGGAGCTGTTTTTT; CDR3aa: CAISESGMTGTNTGELFF
abundance: -; v_gene: TRBV2; j_gene: TRBJ2-3; d_gene: TRBD2; CDR3nt: TGTGCCAGCAGAATGGACATACGCCCGAGCGGGAGTACAGATACGCAGTATTTT; CDR3aa: CASRMDIRPSGSTDTQYF
abundance: -; v_gene: TRBV14; j_gene: TRBJ2-3; d_gene: TRBD2; CDR3nt: TGTGCCAGCAGCCAATATTTCGGGAGGGCCGATACGCAGTATTTT; CDR3aa: CASSQYFGRADTQYF
abundance: -; v_gene: TRBV7-2; j_gene: TRBJ1-1; d_gene: -; CDR3nt: TGTGCCAGCAGCTTATGGGCAGGTCTCGTGAACACTGAAGCTTTCTTT; CDR3aa: CASSLWAGLVNTEAFF
abundance: few; v_gene: TRBV10-3; j_gene: TRBJ1-6; d_gene: TRBD1; CDR3nt: TGTGCCATCAGGGAGGACAGGGGCAATTCACCCCTCCACTTT; CDR3aa: CAIREDRGNSPLHF
abundance: -; v_gene: TRBV21-1; j_gene: TRBJ2-2; d_gene: -; CDR3nt: TGTGCCAGCAGCAAAGCTTCTAGCTTATTCGGGGAGCTGTTTTTT; CDR3aa: CASSKASSLFGELFF
abundance: -; v_gene: TRBV6-1; j_gene: TRBJ2-7; d_gene: TRBD1; CDR3nt: TGTGCCAGCACAACAGGACAGGGGGCCTACGAGCAGTACTTC; CDR3aa: CASTTGQGAYEQYF
abundance: many; v_gene: TRBV12-3/TRBV12-4; j_gene: TRBJ2-3; d_gene: -; CDR3nt: TGTGCCAGCAGTTTAGGACTCCCAGGGGCAGATACGCAGTATTTT; CDR3aa: CASSLGLPGADTQYF
abundance: once; v_gene: TRBV2; j_gene: TRBJ2-2; d_gene: -; CDR3nt: TGTGCCAGCAGTACGACAGAGACCGGGGAGCTGTTTTTT; CDR3aa: CASSTTETGELFF
abundance: many; v_gene: TRBV5-1; j_gene: TRBJ2-2; d_gene: TRBD1; CDR3nt: TGCGCCAGCAGCGCCTCAGGGGGCAGGAACACCGGGGAGCTGTTTTTT; CDR3aa: CASSASGGRNTGELFF
abundance: -; v_gene: TRBV3-1; j_gene: TRBJ2-7; d_gene: TRBD2; CDR3nt: TGTGCCAGCAGCCGCGGGACTAGCGCATCCTACGAGCAGTACTTC; CDR3aa: CASSRGTSASYEQYF
abundance: -; v_gene: TRBV5-6; j_gene: TRBJ2-1; d_gene: -; CDR3nt: TGTGCCAGCAGATCGGGGGCCTTCTACAATGAGCAGTTCTTC; CDR3aa: CASRSGAFYNEQFF
abundance: -; v_gene: TRBV19; j_gene: TRBJ2-7; d_gene: -; CDR3nt: TGTGCCAGTCGGTGGGCCTACGAGCAGTACTTC; CDR3aa: CASRWAYEQYF
abundance: many; v_gene: TRBV11-2; j_gene: TRBJ2-1; d_gene: -; CDR3nt: TGTGCCAGCAGCTTGGAGCGAAGCGCCTCCTACAATGAGCAGTTCTTC; CDR3aa: CASSLERSASYNEQFF
abundance: few; v_gene: TRBV20-1; j_gene: TRBJ2-7; d_gene: -; CDR3nt: TGCAGTGCTCTCGGGACGAACTACGAGCAGTACTTC; CDR3aa: CSALGTNYEQYF
abundance: -; v_gene: TRBV12-3/TRBV12-4; j_gene: TRBJ1-6; d_gene: -; CDR3nt: TGTGCCAGCAGTTTACAGGGGTTTAATTCACCCCTCCACTTT; CDR3aa: CASSLQGFNSPLHF
abundance: -; v_gene: TRBV3-1; j_gene: TRBJ2-7; d_gene: TRBD2; CDR3nt: TGTGCCAGCAGCCAAGCGAGGCTAGCGGGGGGTTACGAGCAGTACTTC; CDR3aa: CASSQARLAGGYEQYF
abundance: few; v_gene: TRBV5-1; j_gene: TRBJ2-2; d_gene: TRBD1; CDR3nt: TGCGCCAGCAGCCGGGGACAGGGTGGTACCGGGGAGCTGTTTTTT; CDR3aa: CASSRGQGGTGELFF
abundance: -; v_gene: TRBV4-3; j_gene: TRBJ2-7; d_gene: -; CDR3nt: TGCGCCAGCAGCCAAGATCGGTCTAGCGTTTCCTACGAGCAGTACTTC; CDR3aa: CASSQDRSSVSYEQYF
abundance: -; v_gene: TRBV6-5; j_gene: TRBJ2-1; d_gene: TRBD2; CDR3nt: TGTGCCAGCAGTTACTCTCGCGGGAGGGCCGGTGAGCAGTTCTTC; CDR3aa: CASSYSRGRAGEQFF
abundance: many; v_gene: TRBV2; j_gene: TRBJ2-7; d_gene: -; CDR3nt: TGTGCCAGCAGTGAAGCAGGGATTCCCCCCTACGAGCAGTACTTC; CDR3aa: CASSEAGIPPYEQYF
abundance: few; v_gene: TRBV12-3/TRBV12-4; j_gene: TRBJ1-5; d_gene: TRBD1; CDR3nt: TGTGCCAGCAGTTTAGGCAGGGGGCTACAGCCCCAGCATTTT; CDR3aa: CASSLGRGLQPQHF
abundance: few; v_gene: TRBV24-1; j_gene: TRBJ2-3; d_gene: -; CDR3nt: TGTGCCACCTCTTGGACCGGCCTTGAAACGCAGTATTTT; CDR3aa: CATSWTGLETQYF
abundance: few; v_gene: TRBV12-3/TRBV12-4; j_gene: TRBJ2-1; d_gene: -; CDR3nt: TGTGCCAGCGCGATCTCCAATGAGCAGTTCTTC; CDR3aa: CASAISNEQFF
abundance: few; v_gene: TRBV28; j_gene: TRBJ2-5; d_gene: TRBD2; CDR3nt: TGTGCCAGCAGTCTGGGACTAGCGATTCGAGAGACCCAGTACTTC; CDR3aa: CASSLGLAIRETQYF
abundance: -; v_gene: TRBV20-1; j_gene: TRBJ1-2; d_gene: -; CDR3nt: TGCAGTGCTAGTCCAGATGTCTATGGCTACACCTTC; CDR3aa: CSASPDVYGYTF
abundance: few; v_gene: TRBV28; j_gene: TRBJ1-1; d_gene: -; CDR3nt: TGTGCCAGCAGTTTATGGACAGGAGAAGCTTTCTTT; CDR3aa: CASSLWTGEAFF
abundance: few; v_gene: TRBV7-9; j_gene: TRBJ2-5; d_gene: -; CDR3nt: TGTGCCAGCAGCTTAGATCCGAAAGAGACCCAGTACTTC; CDR3aa: CASSLDPKETQYF
abundance: few; v_gene: TRBV5-4; j_gene: TRBJ2-5; d_gene: -; CDR3nt: TGTGCCAGCAGACGACCCTCGGAAGAGACCCAGTACTTC; CDR3aa: CASRRPSEETQYF
abundance: -; v_gene: TRBV29-1; j_gene: TRBJ2-1; d_gene: -; CDR3nt: TGCAGCGTAGTAGCCCTTCCGGGGCCCTACAATGAGCAGTTCTTC; CDR3aa: CSVVALPGPYNEQFF
abundance: few; v_gene: TRBV9; j_gene: TRBJ2-7; d_gene: TRBD1; CDR3nt: TGTGCCAGCAGTCCCGGGACAGGGGGTTCCGAGCAGTACTTC; CDR3aa: CASSPGTGGSEQYF
abundance: -; v_gene: TRBV20-1; j_gene: TRBJ2-1; d_gene: TRBD2; CDR3nt: TGCAGTGCTACAGTCTCTAGCGGGGAATCCTACAATGAGCAGTTCTTC; CDR3aa: CSATVSSGESYNEQFF
abundance: many; v_gene: TRBV2; j_gene: TRBJ2-1; d_gene: -; CDR3nt: TGTGCCAGCAGTGTGGCACAGCAGTTCTTC; CDR3aa: CASSVAQQFF
abundance: few; v_gene: TRBV7-2; j_gene: TRBJ2-3; d_gene: TRBD2; CDR3nt: TGTGCCAGCAGTTACACCGGGACTAGCGGGAGTCCAGATACGCAGTATTTT; CDR3aa: CASSYTGTSGSPDTQYF
abundance: few; v_gene: TRBV20-1; j_gene: TRBJ2-7; d_gene: -; CDR3nt: TGCAGTGGGACACAAACGGCCGTCTACGAGCAGTACTTC; CDR3aa: CSGTQTAVYEQYF
abundance: -; v_gene: TRBV20-1; j_gene: TRBJ2-7; d_gene: -; CDR3nt: TGCAGTGCTTGTCACACCAGGGACCAGCAGTACTTC; CDR3aa: CSACHTRDQQYF
abundance: -; v_gene: TRBV21-1; j_gene: TRBJ1-5; d_gene: -; CDR3nt: TGTGCCAGCAGCGATAGCCCTTACAATCAGCCCCAGCATTTT; CDR3aa: CASSDSPYNQPQHF
abundance: few; v_gene: TRBV11-2; j_gene: TRBJ1-1; d_gene: TRBD1; CDR3nt: TGTGCCAGCAGCTTCGCCGACAGGGGTGGGATCACTGAAGCTTTCTTT; CDR3aa: CASSFADRGGITEAFF